Below, one TCR beta chain is given with its context. This clone's antigen is unknown. Per-base quality was not reported, and no clone a single base away is much larger than it. Library preparation used the immunoSEQ multiplex PCR assay. TCRdb mirrors the immuneACCESS table, restricted to in-frame sequences. Some clones are absent from its copies; in checked studies, under half trace to an unresolved V gene, and the reason for the others is unknown. The sample has 5,600 or so clones on record, about three quarters of them singletons. The leading ten clones occupy 25% to 30% of the sample. The sample originates from a study of chemoradiotherapy in HPV16-positive cancers (dated by TCRdb to 2021 to 2024). Notes on the research overall: Using functional T-cell assays on cells from two HPV16-positive patients, the researchers defined candidate HPV-specific T-cell clones and common TCR motifs. The study asked whether T-cell immunity against the HPV oncoproteins E6 and E7 changes during chemoradiotherapy and whether it affects survival. TCR repertoires from under 90 patients with HPV-related cancers were then used to track the candidate HPV-specific TCRs and motifs.

Repertoires were sampled multiple times during chemoradiotherapy, which allowed clonal expansion in the tumor microenvironment to be followed. The CDR3 spans 19 residues, from the cysteine through the phenylalanine. Kept here is only the CDR3 DNA, which spans 57 bases and is read in frame from base 1. Looking up the germline V gene yields CDR1 SNHLY and CDR2 FYNNEI. Trimming leaves V shorter by 1 base and J shorter by 4 bases, with the junction holding 10 bases beyond the gene matches. Study-wide conclusions, independent of this receptor: Expansion of candidate HPV-specific clones and E7-related TCR motifs was observed in the tumor microenvironment during treatment, whereas no such expansion was observed for non-HPV-specific T cells. Among HPV16-positive patients, expansion of HPV-responsive T cells during chemoradiotherapy was associated with better recurrence-free survival. The functional definition of HPV-specific T cells came from only a couple of HPV16-positive patients, and the survival association was reported for HPV16-positive patients.

This chain is built from TRBV2 and TRBJ2-2; 12 bases in the junction line up with TRBD2. The receptor comes from a human donor with HPV-associated anogenital cancer. The specimen was taken from a patient who underwent chemoradiotherapy. The CDR3 has the sequence CASSEVRRLAGVGTGELFF. The DNA sequence is as follows: TGTGCCAGCAGTGAAGTAAGGCGACTAGCGGGAGTCGGCACCGGGGAGCTGTTTTTT.